These 6 T cell receptor beta chains originate from one sample sequenced in a study of shared clonotypes between healthy human individuals. The repertoire was sequenced with immunoSEQ multiplex PCR; TCRdb's copy has only in-frame clones and lacks some. This table holds more than 2,000,000 clones, 80% to 95% found once. Sequenced: naive CD4+ T cells from PBMCs. The subset denotes: CD45RA+ positively selected. The receptors shown here come from a man younger than 35 in good health. Some clones in this sample may be carry-over from other donors' samples.

This clone was found a few times. CDR3 coding DNA: TGTGCCAGTAGGGTCCAGGGCCTTTATCAGCCCCAGCATTTT. As protein: CASRVQGLYQPQHF. This chain joins TRBV19 and TRBJ1-5, with D possibly being TRBD1 (5 bases). Germline V gene data show CDR1 as LNHDA and CDR2 as SQIVND (reference sequence). CDR3 size: 14 residues. Deletions cut 6 bases from V and 5 bases from J, with 14 bases between. Filled out from reference TRBV19 and TRBJ1-5, the complete variable domain reads DGGITQSPKYLFRKEGQNVTLSCEQNLNHDAMYWYRQDPGQGLRLIYYSQIVNDFQKGDIAEGYSVSREKKESFPLTVTSAQKNPTAFYLCASRVQGLYQPQHFGDGTRLSIL.

This rearrangement joins TRBV15 to TRBJ2-5; D call uncertain. V lost 3 bases to trimming and J lost 5 bases, with 7 bases between them. From germline, CDR1 is LNHNV and CDR2 YYDKDF (reference sequence). This CDR3 region has 12 residues. CDR3 bases: TGTGCCACCAGCAGTCTGGTGGAGACCCAGTACTTC. Encoded protein: CATSSLVETQYF.

The rearrangement joins TRBV7-7 to TRBJ2-2, with TRBD1 matching 7 bases. V lost 5 bases and J lost 4; bases outside the gene matches: 7. In germline, CDR1 is SSHAT, CDR2 FNYEAQ (reference sequence). The CDR3 has 15 residues. DNA of the CDR3: TGTGCCAGCAGCAACGGACAGGCCGGCACCGGGGAGCTGTTTTTT. Amino acid sequence: CASSNGQAGTGELFF.

The rearrangement joins TRBV2 to TRBJ1-5, with D uncertain. V was shortened by 1 base and J by 1 base, with 11 bases between the two germline ends. The CDR3 runs 16 residues. Germline V gene lookup returns CDR1 SNHLY and CDR2 FYNNEI. The CDR3, as DNA: TGTGCCAGCAGTGAAGGTACGATCCGGAGCAATCAGCCCCAGCATTTT. Translated: CASSEGTIRSNQPQHF.

This sequence joins TRBV11-2 and TRBJ2-4; TRBD2 agrees at 7 bases. J lost 4 bases, V lost 5 bases, and 11 bases had no gene match. The CDR3 loop spans 16 amino acids. CDR1 and CDR2 (germline): SGHAT, FQNNGV. The CDR3 coding sequence is TGTGCCAGCAGCCCTGATGGGGCTAGCGGAAAAAACATTCAGTACTTC. Amino acids: CASSPDGASGKNIQYF.

This clone appeared a single time. V gene TRBV19 combines with J gene TRBJ1-5, with D unresolved. The CDR3 is 16 residues long. Germline V gives CDR1 LNHDA, CDR2 SQIVND (reference sequence). V was clipped by 5 bases and J by 1 base, with 15 bases between them. CDR3 amino acids: CASSSVSYLSNQPQHF. Here the CDR3 DNA reads TGTGCCAGTAGTTCGGTCAGCTATCTGAGCAATCAGCCCCAGCATTTT.